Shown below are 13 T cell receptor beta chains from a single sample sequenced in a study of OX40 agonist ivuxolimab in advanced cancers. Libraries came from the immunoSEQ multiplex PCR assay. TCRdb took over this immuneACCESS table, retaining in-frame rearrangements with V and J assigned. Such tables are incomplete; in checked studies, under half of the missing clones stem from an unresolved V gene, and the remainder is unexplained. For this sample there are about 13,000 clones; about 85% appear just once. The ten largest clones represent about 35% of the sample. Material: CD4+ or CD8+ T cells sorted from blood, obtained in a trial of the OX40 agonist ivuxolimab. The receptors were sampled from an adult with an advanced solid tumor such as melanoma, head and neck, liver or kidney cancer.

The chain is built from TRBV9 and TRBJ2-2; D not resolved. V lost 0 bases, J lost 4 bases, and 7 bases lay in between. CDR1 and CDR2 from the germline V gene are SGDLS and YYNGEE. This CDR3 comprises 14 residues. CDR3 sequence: CASSVVGVTGELFF. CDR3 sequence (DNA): TGTGCCAGCAGCGTAGTGGGCGTCACCGGGGAGCTGTTTTTT. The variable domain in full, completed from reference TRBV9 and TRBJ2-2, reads DSGVTQTPKHLITATGQRVTLRCSPRSGDLSVYWYQQSLDQGLQFLIQYYNGEERAKGNILERFSAQQFPDLHSELNLSSLELGDSALYFCASSVVGVTGELFFGEGSRLTVL.

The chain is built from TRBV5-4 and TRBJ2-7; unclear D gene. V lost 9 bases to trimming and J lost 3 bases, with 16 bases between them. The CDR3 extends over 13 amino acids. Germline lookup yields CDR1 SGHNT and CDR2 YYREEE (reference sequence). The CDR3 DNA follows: TGTGCCACCTCCCCGTGGGGTAACTACGAGCAGTACTTC. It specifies CATSPWGNYEQYF. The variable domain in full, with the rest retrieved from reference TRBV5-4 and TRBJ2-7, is ETGVTQSPTHLIKTRGQQVTLRCSSQSGHNTVSWYQQALGQGPQFIFQYYREEENGRGNFPPRFSGLQFPNYSSELNVNALELDDSALYLCATSPWGNYEQYFGPGTRLTVT.

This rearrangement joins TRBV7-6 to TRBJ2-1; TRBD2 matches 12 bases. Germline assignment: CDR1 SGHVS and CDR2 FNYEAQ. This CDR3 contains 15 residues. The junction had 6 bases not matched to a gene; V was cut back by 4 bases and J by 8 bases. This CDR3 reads CASSSPSGGADEQFF. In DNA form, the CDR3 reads TGTGCCAGCAGCTCCCCTAGCGGGGGGGCCGATGAGCAGTTCTTC.

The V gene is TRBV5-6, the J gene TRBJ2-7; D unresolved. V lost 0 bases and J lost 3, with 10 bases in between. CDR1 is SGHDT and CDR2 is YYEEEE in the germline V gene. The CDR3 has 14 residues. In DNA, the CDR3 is TGTGCCAGCAGCTTGGAGTTTCATAACTACGAGCAGTACTTC. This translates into CASSLEFHNYEQYF. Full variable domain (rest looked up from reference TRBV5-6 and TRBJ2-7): DAGVTQSPTHLIKTRGQQVTLRCSPKSGHDTVSWYQQALGQGPQFIFQYYEEEERQRGNFPDRFSGHQFPNYSSELNVNALLLGDSALYLCASSLEFHNYEQYFGPGTRLTVT.

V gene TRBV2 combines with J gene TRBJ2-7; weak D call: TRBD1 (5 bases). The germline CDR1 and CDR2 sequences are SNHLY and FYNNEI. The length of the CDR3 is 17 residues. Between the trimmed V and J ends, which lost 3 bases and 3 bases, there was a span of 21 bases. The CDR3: CASSDPTQGSKYYEQYF. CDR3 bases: TGTGCCAGCAGTGATCCCACGCAGGGATCCAAGTACTACGAGCAGTACTTC.

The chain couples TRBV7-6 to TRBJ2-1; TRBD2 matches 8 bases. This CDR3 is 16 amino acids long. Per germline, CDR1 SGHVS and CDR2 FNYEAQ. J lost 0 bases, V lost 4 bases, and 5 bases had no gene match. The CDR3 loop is CASSSKTSGSYNEQFF. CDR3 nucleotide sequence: TGTGCCAGCAGCTCGAAAACTAGCGGCTCCTACAATGAGCAGTTCTTC.

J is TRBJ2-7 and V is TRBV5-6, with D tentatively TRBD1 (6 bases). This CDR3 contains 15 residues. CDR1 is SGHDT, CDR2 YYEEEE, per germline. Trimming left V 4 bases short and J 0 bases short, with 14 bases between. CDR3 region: CASSLGTPSSYEQYF. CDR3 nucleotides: TGTGCCAGCAGCCTCGGGACACCGAGCTCCTACGAGCAGTACTTC.

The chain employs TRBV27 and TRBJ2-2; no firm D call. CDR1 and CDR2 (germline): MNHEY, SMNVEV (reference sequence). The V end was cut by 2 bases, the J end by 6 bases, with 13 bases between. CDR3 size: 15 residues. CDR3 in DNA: TGTGCCAGCAGTTTAAGCCCTTTGCCCTCCGGGGAGCTGTTTTTT. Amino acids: CASSLSPLPSGELFF.

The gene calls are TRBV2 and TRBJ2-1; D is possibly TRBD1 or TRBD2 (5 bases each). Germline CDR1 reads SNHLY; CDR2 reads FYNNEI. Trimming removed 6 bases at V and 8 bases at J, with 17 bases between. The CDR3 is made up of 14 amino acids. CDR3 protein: CASSPGGDLHEQFF. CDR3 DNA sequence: TGTGCCAGCAGCCCAGGTGGGGACCTCCATGAGCAGTTCTTC.

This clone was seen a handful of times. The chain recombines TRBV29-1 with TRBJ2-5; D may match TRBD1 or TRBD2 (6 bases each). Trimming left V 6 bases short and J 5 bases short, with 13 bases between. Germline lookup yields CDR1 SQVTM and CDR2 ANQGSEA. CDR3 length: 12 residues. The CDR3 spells CSVPLGGETQYF. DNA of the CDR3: TGCAGCGTGCCACTAGGGGGGGAGACCCAGTACTTC. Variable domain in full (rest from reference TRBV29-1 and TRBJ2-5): SAVISQKPSRDICQRGTSLTIQCQVDSQVTMMFWYRQQPGQSLTLIATANQGSEATYESGFVIDKFPISRPNLTFSTLTVSNMSPEDSSIYLCSVPLGGETQYFGPGTRLLVL.

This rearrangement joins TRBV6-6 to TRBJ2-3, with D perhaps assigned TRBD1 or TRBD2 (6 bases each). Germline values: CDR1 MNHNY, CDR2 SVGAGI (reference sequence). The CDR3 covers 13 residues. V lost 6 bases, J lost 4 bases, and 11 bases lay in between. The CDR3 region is CASRAGGADTQYF. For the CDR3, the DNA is TGTGCCAGCAGAGCCGGGGGCGCAGATACGCAGTATTTT.

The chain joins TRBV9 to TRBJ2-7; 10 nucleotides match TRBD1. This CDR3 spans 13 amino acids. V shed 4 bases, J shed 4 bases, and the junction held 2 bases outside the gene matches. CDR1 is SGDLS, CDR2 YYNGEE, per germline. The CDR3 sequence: CASSRTGGYEQYF. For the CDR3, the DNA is TGTGCCAGCAGCAGGACAGGGGGTTACGAGCAGTACTTC.

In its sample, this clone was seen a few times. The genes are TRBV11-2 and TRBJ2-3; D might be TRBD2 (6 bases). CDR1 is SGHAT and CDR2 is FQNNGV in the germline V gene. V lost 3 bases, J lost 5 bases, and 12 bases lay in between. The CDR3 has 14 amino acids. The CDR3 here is CASSFGGVGDTQYF. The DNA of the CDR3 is TGTGCCAGCAGCTTTGGCGGGGTTGGAGATACGCAGTATTTT.